Listed below are T cell receptor beta chains from one sample, sequenced in a study of control samples from healthy donors and cancer patients. Clones were sequenced by immunoSEQ multiplex PCR, and TCRdb holds only the in-frame ones, with some missing. The sample records hundreds of thousands of clones, over 75% being singletons. Specimen: PBMCs. The origin of the receptors is a woman between 55 and 75 years old with lung cancer. The CDR3 runs from the conserved cysteine through the conserved F or W. D genes are given only for firm matches. Expanded clones are given a class, and other clones once, few, many or no size at all.

>TRBJ2-5|TRBV6-5|14|.|.
CASSYSGQQETQYF
TGTGCCAGCAGTTACTCCGGGCAGCAAGAGACCCAGTACTTC
>TRBJ2-1|TRBV19|14|TRBD2|.
CASSIGSQRERQFF
TGTGCCAGTAGTATAGGGTCCCAGCGGGAGAGGCAGTTCTTC
>TRBJ2-7|TRBV5-1|15|TRBD1|.
CASSLPTGGDDEQYF
TGCGCCAGCAGCTTGCCAACAGGGGGCGACGACGAGCAGTACTTC
>TRBJ1-2|TRBV3-1/TRBV3-2|13|.|.
CASSQERHAGYTF
TGTGCCAGCAGCCAAGAGCGCCACGCAGGCTACACCTTC
>TRBJ1-3|TRBV18|13|.|.
CASFGDSGNTIYF
TGTGCCAGCTTCGGAGACTCTGGAAACACCATATATTTT
>TRBJ2-1|TRBV4-1|13|TRBD2|.
CASRLADYNEQFF
TGCGCCAGTAGGCTAGCGGACTACAATGAGCAGTTCTTC
>TRBJ1-2|TRBV3-1/TRBV3-2|15|.|few
CASSQDRAANYGYTF
TGTGCCAGCAGCCAAGACAGGGCCGCTAACTATGGCTACACCTTC
>TRBJ1-5|TRBV7-2|19|TRBD1|few
CASSFSRDRGHNSNQPQHF
TGTGCCAGCAGCTTTAGCCGGGACAGGGGGCATAACAGCAATCAGCCCCAGCATTTT
>TRBJ1-6|TRBV28|16|TRBD1|.
CASSSPGTGSGSPLHF
TGTGCCAGCAGCAGTCCCGGGACAGGGTCGGGTTCACCCCTCCACTTT
>TRBJ2-5|TRBV10-3|13|TRBD2|large
CAISETSEETQYF
TGTGCCATCAGTGAGACTAGCGAAGAGACCCAGTACTTC
>TRBJ2-2|TRBV7-2|15|TRBD2|.
CASSLLSGTTGELFF
TGTGCCAGCAGCTTACTTAGCGGGACCACCGGGGAGCTGTTTTTT
>TRBJ1-4|TRBV5-1|15|TRBD1|.
CASSLGQGVVEKLFF
TGCGCCAGCAGCTTGGGGCAGGGGGTCGTTGAAAAACTGTTTTTT
>TRBJ2-5|TRBV13|15|.|.
CASSLTGTVAETQYF
TGTGCCAGCAGCCTTACCGGGACCGTGGCTGAGACCCAGTACTTC
>TRBJ2-5|TRBV5-5|15|.|.
CASSLEPQSVETQYF
TGTGCCAGCAGCTTGGAGCCCCAGAGCGTTGAGACCCAGTACTTC
>TRBJ1-6|TRBV19|16|.|.
CASSRWGGRGDSPLHF
TGTGCCAGTAGCCGATGGGGGGGCAGGGGCGATTCACCCCTCCACTTT
>TRBJ1-2|TRBV3-1/TRBV3-2|12|.|.
CASSQATYGYTF
TGTGCCAGCAGCCAAGCCACCTACGGCTACACCTTC
>TRBJ2-7|TRBV9|15|.|.
CASSVVASAESGQYF
TGTGCCAGCAGCGTAGTGGCTAGCGCGGAGTCGGGGCAGTACTTC
>TRBJ2-1|TRBV28|16|TRBD2|once
CASREGRSGTYNEQFF
TGTGCCAGCAGGGAGGGAAGAAGCGGGACCTACAATGAGCAGTTCTTC
>TRBJ2-2|TRBV2|13|.|.
CASRAQGPGELFF
TGTGCCAGCAGGGCCCAGGGGCCCGGGGAGCTGTTTTTT
>TRBJ2-7|TRBV3-1/TRBV3-2|15|TRBD2|.
CASSQGLAGSYEQYF
TGTGCCAGCAGCCAAGGACTAGCGGGCTCCTACGAGCAGTACTTC
>TRBJ2-1|TRBV7-9|14|TRBD2|.
CASSTWEGYNEQFF
TGTGCCAGCAGCACTTGGGAGGGCTACAATGAGCAGTTCTTC
>TRBJ1-2|TRBV19|15|.|few
CATMDWTASNYGYTF
TGTGCCACGATGGACTGGACAGCCTCTAACTATGGCTACACCTTC
>TRBJ1-1|TRBV19|14|.|.
CASSIDSAYTEAFF
TGTGCCAGTAGTATAGATTCGGCTTACACTGAAGCTTTCTTT
>TRBJ1-1|TRBV3-1/TRBV3-2|13|TRBD1|once
CASSPGTGTIAFF
TGTGCCAGCAGCCCCGGGACAGGGACAATAGCTTTCTTT
>TRBJ1-2|TRBV6-5|15|.|.
CASSPGEPGNYGYTF
TGTGCCAGCAGTCCCGGGGAGCCCGGAAACTATGGCTACACCTTC
>TRBJ2-7|TRBV10-3|13|TRBD1|.
CAISVGTGYEQYF
TGTGCCATCAGTGTTGGGACAGGGTACGAGCAGTACTTC
>TRBJ1-2|TRBV20-1|11|.|once
CSASPPYGYTF
TGCAGTGCTAGTCCACCCTATGGCTACACCTTC
>TRBJ1-2|TRBV5-1|13|.|.
CASSLAGRSGYTF
TGCGCCAGCAGCTTGGCAGGGAGGAGCGGCTACACCTTC
>TRBJ1-1|TRBV6-4|13|.|once
CASSAGFNTEAFF
TGTGCCAGCAGTGCAGGTTTTAACACTGAAGCTTTCTTT
>TRBJ1-1|TRBV6-5|12|.|.
CASSYSGSEAFF
TGTGCCAGCAGTTACTCAGGGTCTGAAGCTTTCTTT
>TRBJ2-3|TRBV2|17|TRBD2|.
CASRREGPSSGLNTQYF
TGTGCCAGCAGACGGGAGGGCCCATCCTCGGGGTTGAATACGCAGTATTTT
>TRBJ1-1|TRBV2|16|.|.
CASSVDSRKLNTEAFF
TGTGCCAGCAGTGTGGACAGTAGAAAACTAAACACTGAAGCTTTCTTT
>TRBJ2-1|TRBV6-5|12|.|.
CASSRTADRLFF
TGTGCCAGCAGTCGGACAGCCGATAGATTGTTCTTC
>TRBJ2-2|TRBV5-5|14|TRBD1|.
CASSPGTGNGELFF
TGTGCCAGCAGCCCCGGGACAGGGAACGGGGAGCTGTTTTTT
>TRBJ1-1|TRBV15|14|TRBD1|.
CATSVAAGGTEAFF
TGTGCCACCTCCGTGGCCGCAGGGGGCACTGAAGCTTTCTTT
>TRBJ2-1|TRBV7-2|12|.|.
CASSFIVVGQFF
TGTGCCAGCAGCTTTATAGTAGTCGGGCAGTTCTTC
>TRBJ1-2|TRBV9|13|.|.
CASSARQVDGYTF
TGTGCCAGCAGCGCTCGACAAGTGGATGGCTACACCTTC
>TRBJ2-1|TRBV29-1|15|.|.
CSVPDVLDPFNEQFF
TGCAGCGTACCAGATGTCCTGGACCCGTTCAATGAGCAGTTCTTC
>TRBJ2-3|TRBV27|12|.|.
CASSLSTDTQYF
TGTGCCAGCAGTCTTAGCACAGATACGCAGTATTTT
>TRBJ2-5|TRBV28|15|.|.
CASSLGSLSWETQYF
TGTGCCAGCAGTTTAGGGTCCCTATCCTGGGAGACCCAGTACTTC